What follows are 19 T cell receptor beta chains derived from one specimen sequenced in a study of T cells in Graves' hyperthyroidism and ophthalmopathy. Researchers amplified the TCR beta CDR3 regions from RNA transcripts. The primer set for the first-round RT-PCR of the TCR CDR3 was HTBI. Via MiXCR, TCRdb re-called the multiplex PCR reads, giving one row per CDR3 protein. The sample includes more than 150,000 distinct CDR3 sequences, 15% to 20% of them seen just once. Source material: blood. The receptor source for this set is a woman in her forties or fifties with Graves' hyperthyroidism.

This clonotype was detected ten times or more. The chain uses TRBV7-8 and TRBJ2-3; 11 nucleotides agree with TRBD1. Germline CDR1 SGHVS, CDR2 FQNEAQ. Germline trimming cut 5 bases from V and 5 bases from J; bases unmatched to any gene: 9. CDR3 length equals 16 residues. The CDR3 is CASSSLGQGVLDTQYF. Written as DNA, the CDR3 is TGTGCCAGCAGCAGTCTGGGACAGGGGGTTTTAGATACGCAGTATTTT.

This clonotype turned up a few times. The chain has TRBV9 and TRBJ2-5; no definite D call. Trimming removed 0 bases from V and 2 bases from J, with 14 bases in between. This CDR3 is built from 16 residues. The germline V gene encodes CDR1 SGDLS and CDR2 YYNGEE. The CDR3, as DNA: TGTGCCAGCAGCGTAGAGCCGGGTGCTGGTCAAGAGACCCAGTACTTC. Translated: CASSVEPGAGQETQYF.

As to this clonotype: One end of the junction does not line up with germline, which may come from a read error. This chain connects TRBV2 to TRBJ2-5; D is perhaps TRBD2 (6 bases). Germline CDR1 SNHLY, CDR2 FYNNEI. The CDR3 consists of 14 residues. CDR3 bases: TGTGCCAGCAGTCAAGCGGGCTTCGAGGAGACCCAGTACTTC. It is translated as CASSQAGFEETQYF.

This clonotype was counted at least ten times. The rearrangement links TRBV18 to TRBJ1-1; D remains ambiguous. With 3 bases removed from V and 7 bases from J, the gap between germline ends came to 18 bases. CDR1 is KGHSH and CDR2 is LQKENI in the germline V gene. There are 15 residues in the CDR3. CDR3 DNA: TGTGCCAGCTCACCTACAGATGGGATCTGGAGTGAAGCTTTCTTT. It yields the protein CASSPTDGIWSEAFF.

This clonotype was picked up many times. V gene TRBV12-3 or TRBV12-4 combines with J gene TRBJ1-1; D not certain. The CDR3 length is 14 residues. The V and J ends lost 2 bases and 1 base respectively, with 8 bases between them. The CDR3 DNA follows: TGTGCCAGCAGTTTATCCTCAGCGAACACTGAAGCTTTCTTT. Translated, it gives CASSLSSANTEAFF.

This clonotype appeared many times. The rearrangement joins TRBV2 to TRBJ1-1; no firm D call. The CDR3 loop spans 12 amino acids. In germline, CDR1 is SNHLY, CDR2 FYNNEI. V dropped 9 bases and J dropped 8 bases, with 16 bases sitting between them. The CDR3 loop is CASTKPLGEAFF. Here the CDR3 DNA reads TGTGCCAGTACCAAACCCCTTGGAGAAGCTTTCTTT.

This clonotype was counted ten times or more. The CDR3 DNA reads TGTGCCATCAGTGGCAGCGGGGGGCCCGGGCGGGAGACCCAGTACTTC. Translated: CAISGSGGPGRETQYF. J is TRBJ2-5 and V is TRBV10-3; 9 bases map to TRBD2. Germline V gene sequence: CDR1 ENHRY, CDR2 SYGVKD. The CDR3 is made up of 16 amino acids. Losses at the gene ends were 4 bases for V and 5 bases for J; bases not matched to a gene: 11.

This clonotype occurred many times. The chain combines TRBV20-1 with TRBJ2-7, with D possibly called TRBD1 or TRBD2 (6 bases each). With 5 bases removed from V and 7 bases from J, the gap between germline ends came to 15 bases. CDR3 length: 12 residues. In germline, CDR1 is DFQATT, CDR2 SNEGSKA (reference sequence). Written as DNA, the CDR3 is TGCAGTGCTCAGGGGACTCCCCTGGAGCAGTACTTC. It is translated as CSAQGTPLEQYF.

This clonotype showed up many times. The DNA of the CDR3 is TGTGCCAGCAGCCAGGGGGACAGTTTCCAAGAGACCCAGTACTTC. This encodes CASSQGDSFQETQYF. This chain links TRBV14 with TRBJ2-5, with 7 bases lining up with TRBD1. The junction had 5 bases not matched to a gene; V was cut back by 3 bases and J by 1 base. The CDR3 extends over 15 amino acids. The germline V gene encodes CDR1 SGHDN and CDR2 FVKESK.

This clonotype turned up a few times. One base away lies a much larger clone, so this may be a sequencing read error. This chain uses TRBV6-1 with TRBJ1-5; D may be TRBD1 (5 bases). Germline CDR1 is MNHNS and CDR2 is SASEGT. With 2 bases removed from V and 7 bases from J, the gap between germline ends came to 12 bases. The CDR3 runs 14 residues. This chain's CDR3 is CASSERGGGQPQHF. The CDR3 DNA reads TGTGCCAGCAGTGAACGGGGGGGAGGGCAGCCCCAGCATTTT.

The V and J genes are TRBV12-3 or TRBV12-4 and TRBJ2-1, with 9 bases that match TRBD1. J was trimmed by 7 bases and V by 4 bases; bases with no gene match: 20. This CDR3 spans 19 amino acids. CDR3 protein: CASSSLLEVQGAYGNEQFF. Written as DNA, the CDR3 is TGTGCCAGCAGTTCCCTCCTAGAGGTACAGGGGGCTTATGGAAATGAGCAGTTCTTC.

This clonotype has only a few counts. A much larger clone lies a single base off, so this may be a read error. This chain links TRBV6-2 or TRBV6-3 with TRBJ1-2; 8 positions match TRBD1. Germline V gene sequence: CDR1 MNHEY, CDR2 SVGEGT. This CDR3 contains 13 residues. Here the CDR3 reads CVSSYQGAYGYTF. CDR3 nucleotides: TGTGTCAGCAGTTACCAGGGGGCCTATGGCTACACCTTC.

The table lists this clonotype with many counts. V is TRBV7-2 and J is TRBJ2-7; tentatively, D is TRBD1 or TRBD2 (5 bases each). V was trimmed by 1 base and J by 11 bases, leaving 12 bases between them. This CDR3 region has 12 residues. The germline V gene has CDR1 SGHTA and CDR2 FQGNSA. CDR3 in amino acids: CASSLEVGPKYF. The CDR3 DNA reads TGTGCCAGCAGCTTAGAGGTGGGACCGAAGTACTTC.

The gene calls are TRBV2 and TRBJ1-1, with a possible D match to TRBD1 (5 bases). Germline loops: CDR1 SNHLY, CDR2 FYNNEI. Trimming pared 7 bases from V and 6 bases from J, leaving 15 bases between. The CDR3 runs to 13 residues. The CDR3: CASTIGHTAEAFF. The CDR3 DNA sequence: TGTGCCAGCACGATTGGACATACCGCTGAAGCTTTCTTT.

This clonotype has at least ten counts. The chain links TRBV6-1 to TRBJ1-1; 11 nucleotides agree with TRBD1. The length of the CDR3 is 16 residues. Germline values: CDR1 MNHNS, CDR2 SASEGT. J gave up 5 bases and V 7 bases, and 12 bases lay outside the gene matches. In DNA form, the CDR3 reads TGTGCCAGCACCCCGGATATCGGACAGGGGGCAACTGAAGCTTTCTTT. This gives the protein CASTPDIGQGATEAFF.

In this sample, this clonotype turned up many times. The V gene is TRBV6-1, the J gene TRBJ2-5, with a weak D call TRBD2 (5 bases). This CDR3 has 16 residues. Germline V gene sequence: CDR1 MNHNS, CDR2 SASEGT. V lost 8 bases and J lost 1, with 20 bases in between. The CDR3 DNA sequence: TGTGCCAGCCGTAGTTACGGGGAAACGTTCCAAGAGACCCAGTACTTC. Its protein is CASRSYGETFQETQYF.

This clonotype was seen ten or more times. This chain connects TRBV7-6 to TRBJ2-2; TRBD1 or TRBD2 may be the D gene (5 bases each). Trimming stripped 1 base from V and 8 bases from J, with 11 bases between. The CDR3 is 14 amino acids. Germline V gives CDR1 SGHVS, CDR2 FNYEAQ. CDR3 bases: TGTGCCAGCAGCTTAGTGACAGAGGGAGGGGAGCTGTTTTTT. Translation gives CASSLVTEGGELFF.

This rearrangement joins TRBV20-1 to TRBJ2-2; D possibly matches TRBD1 or TRBD2 (5 bases each). The CDR3 runs to 17 residues. Trimming cost V 3 bases and J 5 bases, with 22 bases left between them. CDR1 is DFQATT and CDR2 is SNEGSKA in the germline V gene (reference sequence). Here the CDR3 reads CSASSVSRAGATGELFF. In DNA, the CDR3 is TGCAGTGCTAGCAGCGTTTCGCGGGCTGGGGCTACCGGGGAGCTGTTTTTT.

The chain joins TRBV5-1 to TRBJ2-2; TRBD1 might be the D (5 bases). V shed 10 bases and J shed 7 bases, with 23 bases lying between them. This CDR3 spans 15 amino acids. Germline CDR1 reads SGHRS; CDR2 reads YFSETQ. Here the CDR3 DNA reads TGCGCCTGCCATCAGGGTATTAAAAAGAGCGGGGAGCTGTTTTTT. As protein: CACHQGIKKSGELFF.